Listed here are 10 T cell receptor beta chains from one sample, sequenced in a study of T cells in Graves' hyperthyroidism and ophthalmopathy. Amplification targeted TCR beta CDR3 regions from RNA transcripts. During a first-round RT-PCR of the TCR CDR3, the HTBI primer set was used. TCRdb reanalysed the multiplex PCR reads using MiXCR and keeps one entry per CDR3 protein. The top ten clones hold 9.2% of a sample with around 400,000 distinct CDR3 sequences, less than 15% of them seen once. The sequencing sample was made of blood. These TCRs come from a woman aged 18-29 years with Graves' hyperthyroidism.

This clonotype was counted ten times or more. This chain links TRBV2 with TRBJ2-7, with 9 nucleotides matching TRBD2. CDR3 length: 18 residues. Losses at the gene ends were 5 bases for V and 1 base for J; bases not matched to a gene: 15. Germline-derived CDR1 and CDR2 are SNHLY and FYNNEI. The DNA for the CDR3 is TGTGCCAGCAGTCCAACCCTCGAGGTGGCGGGGGGGTCCTACGAGCAGTACTTC. This encodes CASSPTLEVAGGSYEQYF.

A word on this clonotype: With a much larger clone just one base away, this may be a read error. The CDR3 region has the DNA TGTGCCAGCTATACCGTGAGGGCCCCCTACGAGCAGTACTTC. Encoded protein: CASYTVRAPYEQYF. V is TRBV28 and J is TRBJ2-7; tentatively, D is TRBD2 (5 bases). The length of the CDR3 is 14 residues. Germline CDR1 and CDR2: MDHEN and SYDVKM. V was pared by 8 bases and J by 2 bases, with 16 bases between.

This clonotype was detected many times. The rearrangement joins TRBV10-1 to TRBJ1-2; TRBD1 agrees at 7 bases. Germline V gives CDR1 WNHNN, CDR2 SYGVQD (reference sequence). CDR3 length equals 13 residues. V shed 4 bases and J 6 bases; nucleotides not matched to a gene: 5. The CDR3 reads CASSGDSDHGYTF. The CDR3 region has the DNA TGCGCCAGCAGTGGGGACAGCGATCATGGCTACACCTTC.

This chain connects TRBV18 to TRBJ2-3; 7 bases map to TRBD2. The CDR3 extends over 18 amino acids. The germline CDR1 and CDR2 sequences are KGHSH and LQKENI. The V segment lost 6 bases and the J segment 4 bases; nucleotides outside the gene matches: 19. CDR3 sequence: CASSQHVVGAGVPDTQYF. The CDR3 DNA is TGTGCCAGCTCCCAACATGTGGTTGGCGCGGGAGTCCCAGATACGCAGTATTTT.

This clonotype was seen repeatedly, ten times or more. This chain links TRBV29-1 with TRBJ1-2; D is uncertain. The germline V gene has CDR1 SQVTM and CDR2 ANQGSEA. The ends were cut back, 7 bases at V and 4 bases at J, with 16 bases in the middle. The CDR3 sequence is 13 residues long. This chain's CDR3 is CSAQPSSIYGYTF. The CDR3 DNA reads TGCAGCGCCCAACCTAGTTCGATCTATGGCTACACCTTC.

This clonotype was detected ten times or more. V and J are TRBV10-3 and TRBJ1-2; the D is unclear. The V end was cut by 4 bases, the J end by 4 bases, with 22 bases between. The CDR3 is made up of 17 amino acids. Germline assignment: CDR1 ENHRY and CDR2 SYGVKD. The chain's CDR3 is CAISVFGEPGSRYGYTF. CDR3 in DNA: TGTGCCATCAGTGTATTCGGGGAGCCCGGGAGCCGCTATGGCTACACCTTC.

Comments on this clonotype: A much larger clone differs from this one at a single base, so this may be a read error. The rearrangement links TRBV6-2 or TRBV6-3 to TRBJ1-1, with D perhaps TRBD1 (5 bases). The germline gives CDR1 MNHEY, CDR2 SVGEGT. Trimming removed 0 bases at V and 1 base at J, with 6 bases between. The CDR3 has 14 residues. This chain's CDR3 is CASSYSGRNTEAFF. The CDR3 region has the DNA TGTGCCAGCAGTTACTCGGGGCGGAACACTGAAGCTTTCTTT.

The gene calls are TRBV10-3 and TRBJ2-3, with D possibly TRBD2 on 5 matching bases. The V end was cut by 3 bases, the J end by 2 bases, with 9 bases between. Germline V gives CDR1 ENHRY, CDR2 SYGVKD. CDR3 length equals 14 residues. For the CDR3, the DNA is TGTGCCATCAGTGATCGGACTCTCACAGATACGCAGTATTTT. Its translation: CAISDRTLTDTQYF.

This clonotype was detected many times. The chain links TRBV7-2 to TRBJ1-1, with 7 bases lining up with TRBD1. This CDR3 is built from 15 residues. Germline CDR1 is SGHTA and CDR2 is FQGNSA. Trimming removed 0 bases from V and 0 bases from J; junction bases left unmatched: 1. The CDR3 nucleotides are TGTGCCAGCAGCTTAGCACAGGGGATGAACACTGAAGCTTTCTTT. Protein: CASSLAQGMNTEAFF.

There are many counts of this clonotype. V usage is TRBV20-1 and J usage is TRBJ1-5; tentatively, D is TRBD1 (5 bases). Per germline, CDR1 DFQATT and CDR2 SNEGSKA (reference sequence). Trimming shortened V by 5 bases and J by 3 bases, and 11 bases separated the two germline ends. The CDR3 totals 13 residues. CDR3 in DNA: TGCAGTGCTCACTCGGGGCTCAATCAGCCCCAGCATTTT. Protein: CSAHSGLNQPQHF.